The clone carrying this T cell receptor beta chain is classed as medium-sized. The data were taken from a study of sequential checkpoint blockade in melanoma. In the study overall: Patients were randomized 1:1 to nivolumab-then-ipilimumab or ipilimumab-then-nivolumab first-line. DNA from some 84 pretreatment tumor samples underwent TCRβ immunosequencing.

Described treatment: randomized to nivolumab then ipilimumab (arm A) or the reverse (arm B). V lost 1 base and J 7 bases, leaving 14 bases between the germline ends. The germline gives CDR1 SGHRS, CDR2 YFSETQ. This CDR3 has 14 residues. TCRdb keeps only in-frame clones here, not all; method: immunoSEQ multiplex PCR. This table holds about 20,000 clones, roughly 73% found once. The chain couples TRBV5-1 to TRBJ1-2, with D hard to call. This clonotype was sampled from a human donor with melanoma. Sequences were derived from tumor tissue (inferred from file names), sampled from a patient given nivolumab and ipilimumab in sequence. This CDR3 reads CASSLTLRMGGYTF. CDR3 nucleotide sequence: TGCGCCAGCAGCTTGACTCTAAGGATGGGTGGCTACACCTTC.